Below are 28 T cell receptor beta chains sequenced from a single sample in a study of neurological immune-mediated disorders. TCRdb called the 5' RACE reads again in MiXCR, with one record for every CDR3 protein. The profile shows tens of thousands of distinct CDR3 sequences, about 9.3% of them singletons. Specimen: PBMCs. Receptor source: a man in his 70s with HTLV-1-associated myelopathy (HAM/TSP).

The chain joins TRBV7-9 to TRBJ1-3, with a possible D match to TRBD1 (5 bases). Germline V gene sequence: CDR1 SEHNR, CDR2 FQNEAQ (reference sequence). V gave up 7 bases and J gave up 1 base, with 14 bases separating them. The CDR3 totals 15 residues. The CDR3 spells CASTNSGSSGNTIYF. The CDR3, as DNA: TGTGCCAGCACCAACTCAGGGTCTTCTGGAAACACCATATATTTT.

This clonotype has a count of ten or more. The rearrangement links TRBV27 to TRBJ1-1; D is unresolved. Germline lookup yields CDR1 MNHEY and CDR2 SMNVEV (reference sequence). The CDR3 contains 9 residues. V lost 6 bases, J lost 11 bases, and 7 bases lay in between. In nucleotides, the CDR3 is TGTGCCAGCAGGGCTGGGGCTTTCTTT. This translates into CASRAGAFF.

This clonotype showed up many times. DNA of the CDR3: TGCAGTGCTAGAGACCCAGGGGGGCTAGCGGGAGGCACCGGGGAGCTGTTTTTT. Its translation: CSARDPGGLAGGTGELFF. The V gene is TRBV20-1, the J gene TRBJ2-2; 11 bases align to TRBD2. Per the germline V gene, CDR1 is DFQATT and CDR2 is SNEGSKA (reference sequence). The CDR3 loop spans 18 amino acids. V shed 0 bases and J 4 bases; nucleotides not matched to a gene: 10.

This clonotype was recorded many times. V is TRBV20-1 and J is TRBJ2-5; D possibly corresponds to TRBD1 (5 bases). With 6 bases removed from V and 5 bases from J, the gap between germline ends came to 10 bases. The CDR3 has 11 residues. CDR1 and CDR2 (germline): DFQATT, SNEGSKA (reference sequence). This CDR3 reads CSAGRVETQYF. DNA of the CDR3: TGCAGTGCGGGCAGGGTGGAGACCCAGTACTTC.

This clonotype showed up many times. This chain connects TRBV12-3 or TRBV12-4 to TRBJ2-2; tentatively, D is TRBD1 (6 bases). There are 15 residues in the CDR3. With 4 bases removed from V and 0 bases from J, the gap between germline ends came to 9 bases. The CDR3 is CASSYGDTNTGELFF. CDR3 sequence (DNA): TGTGCCAGCAGTTATGGGGACACGAACACCGGGGAGCTGTTTTTT.

This clonotype occurred many times. The chain employs TRBV21-1 and TRBJ2-7; whether TRBD1, the table's D call, matches the DNA was not checked. TRBV21-1 is designated a pseudogene. This CDR3 is built from 14 residues. CDR3 residues: CASSSPQVGHEQYF. CDR3 coding DNA: TGTGCCAGCAGCAGTCCACAGGTTGGCCACGAGCAGTACTTC.

The chain recombines TRBV5-5 with TRBJ2-1; possibly TRBD1 or TRBD2 for D (5 bases each). The V end lost 1 base, the J end lost 5 bases, and 10 bases lay between the germline ends. This CDR3 comprises 14 residues. The germline V gene encodes CDR1 SGHKS and CDR2 YYEKEE (reference sequence). In DNA, the CDR3 is TGTGCCAGCAGCTTGTTGGGGGTTGACAATGAGCAGTTCTTC. Protein: CASSLLGVDNEQFF.

This clonotype was found many times. V and J are TRBV7-8 and TRBJ2-2; 7 bases match TRBD1. Germline V gene data show CDR1 as SGHVS and CDR2 as FQNEAQ. V lost 1 base to trimming and J lost 8 bases; unmatched junction nucleotides: 7. CDR3 length: 15 residues. The CDR3 spells CASSLDRGSIGELFF. In DNA form, the CDR3 reads TGTGCCAGCAGCTTAGACAGGGGATCGATTGGGGAGCTGTTTTTT.

This clonotype was observed many times. The J gene is TRBJ1-2, the V gene TRBV10-3; TRBD1 might be the D (5 bases). The germline gives CDR1 ENHRY, CDR2 SYGVKD. This CDR3 is built from 13 residues. The germline V and J ends were trimmed by 3 bases and 2 bases, with 7 bases remaining between them. CDR3 protein: CAISDGGNYGYTF. Written as DNA, the CDR3 is TGTGCCATCAGTGACGGGGGGAACTATGGCTACACCTTC.

This clonotype was found many times. The chain recombines TRBV7-8 with TRBJ2-7; D ambiguous. The length of the CDR3 is 12 residues. Germline assignment: CDR1 SGHVS and CDR2 FQNEAQ. Trimming stripped 5 bases from V and 2 bases from J, with 7 bases between. In DNA, the CDR3 is TGTGCCAGCAGCCCGACCCCCTACGAGCAGTACTTC. Encoded protein: CASSPTPYEQYF.

Only a few counts were recorded for this clonotype. This chain connects TRBV7-6 to TRBJ1-5, with 7 bases that match TRBD1. The germline gives CDR1 SGHVS, CDR2 FNYEAQ. V trimming: 6 bases; J trimming: 3 bases; junction bases outside the gene matches: 5. The CDR3 covers 14 residues. The CDR3 spells CASSQGGPNQPQHF. CDR3 DNA: TGTGCCAGCAGTCAGGGGGGACCCAATCAGCCCCAGCATTTT.

Concerning this clonotype itself: A much larger clone lies one base from this, so it may be a read error. The rearrangement links TRBV4-3 to TRBJ1-6; TRBD1 is a possible D gene (5 bases). Germline V gene sequence: CDR1 LGHNA, CDR2 YSLEER. This CDR3 is 16 amino acids long. Trimming took off 0 bases at V and 10 bases at J, with 16 bases between the two ends. Here the CDR3 DNA reads TGCGCCAGCAGCCAAGATGAGGGCAGGGTAGAGTCACCCCTCCACTTT. The encoded protein is CASSQDEGRVESPLHF.

This clonotype was picked up many times. The chain couples TRBV7-9 to TRBJ2-6; 9 positions match TRBD2. CDR3 size: 17 residues. J gave up 0 bases and V 5 bases, and 5 bases lay outside the gene matches. Germline V gene data show CDR1 as SEHNR and CDR2 as FQNEAQ (reference sequence). The DNA of the CDR3 is TGTGCCAGCAGCCCCCTAGCGGGGCTCTCTGGGGCCAACGTCCTGACTTTC. It codes for CASSPLAGLSGANVLTF. Drawing the rest from reference TRBV7-9 and TRBJ2-6, the complete variable domain is DTGVSQNPRHKITKRGQNVTFRCDPISEHNRLYWYRQTLGQGPEFLTYFQNEAQLEKSRLLSDRFSAERPKGSFSTLEIQRTEQGDSAMYLCASSPLAGLSGANVLTFGAGSRLTVL.

This clonotype was observed at least ten times. This sequence joins TRBV29-1 and TRBJ2-3, with TRBD2 identical over 8 bases. V lost 6 bases to trimming and J lost 5 bases; unmatched junction nucleotides: 7. CDR3 size: 13 residues. The germline V gene has CDR1 SQVTM and CDR2 ANQGSEA. CDR3 loop: CSVGGGFEDTQYF. CDR3 in DNA: TGCAGCGTGGGCGGGGGGTTTGAAGATACGCAGTATTTT.

In its sample, this clonotype was seen many times. This rearrangement joins TRBV28 to TRBJ2-4; 8 nucleotides agree with TRBD1. The CDR3 consists of 17 residues. With V trimmed by 1 base and J by 1 base, 6 bases remained unmatched. Germline V gene sequence: CDR1 MDHEN, CDR2 SYDVKM. The CDR3 region is CASSLFPRQGAKNIQYF. The CDR3 nucleotides read TGTGCCAGCAGTTTATTTCCCCGACAGGGGGCCAAAAACATTCAGTACTTC.

There are many counts of this clonotype. The chain couples TRBV6-6 to TRBJ2-1; 10 bases fit TRBD1. V shed 5 bases, J shed 8 bases, and the junction held 12 bases outside the gene matches. This CDR3 is built from 16 residues. Germline loops: CDR1 MNHNY, CDR2 SVGAGI (reference sequence). For the CDR3, the DNA is TGTGCCAGCAGTGACCAAGACAGGGGGCTCTCCGATGAGCAGTTCTTC. Residues: CASSDQDRGLSDEQFF.

The table lists this clonotype with many counts. The rearrangement joins TRBV27 to TRBJ1-1; 7 positions agree with TRBD1. V dropped 5 bases and J dropped 10; count of bases not matched to a gene: 7. The germline V gene encodes CDR1 MNHEY and CDR2 SMNVEV (reference sequence). The CDR3 sequence is 12 residues long. In DNA, the CDR3 is TGTGCCAGCAGTCCCTGGACAGGAGCAGCTTTCTTT. Translation gives CASSPWTGAAFF.

This clonotype has at least ten counts. An end of the junction does not agree with germline; a read error may underlie this. The chain recombines TRBV7-9 with TRBJ2-3; 10 bases line up with TRBD2. The CDR3 spans 14 residues. Germline loops: CDR1 SEHNR, CDR2 FQNEAQ (reference sequence). The CDR3 sequence is CASSRPAAGTSAHF. The CDR3 DNA follows: TGTGCCAGCAGCCGGCCCGCGGCGGGGACTAGCGCCCATTTT.

In the case of this clonotype: A single base separates this from a much larger clone, so it may be a read error. The genes are TRBV21-1 and TRBJ2-1; TRBD1 is the table's D call and was not checked against the DNA. TRBV21-1 is annotated as a pseudogene. This CDR3 spans 15 amino acids. CDR3 sequence: CASSNPGTGLNEQFF. CDR3 in DNA: TGTGCCAGCAGCAATCCCGGGACAGGGCTCAATGAGCAGTTCTTC.

This clonotype showed up many times. This chain links TRBV7-2 with TRBJ2-1, with TRBD2 matching over 8 bases. The trim removed 0 bases at V and 6 bases at J, leaving 4 bases unmatched. Germline V gene lookup returns CDR1 SGHTA and CDR2 FQGNSA. The CDR3 has 15 amino acids. The CDR3, as DNA: TGTGCCAGCAGCTTAGCGCTAGCGGGTTCCAATGAGCAGTTCTTC. This codes for CASSLALAGSNEQFF.

There are many counts of this clonotype. The chain combines TRBV7-7 with TRBJ2-5, with D perhaps matching TRBD2 (5 bases). The CDR3 totals 13 residues. Germline lookup yields CDR1 SSHAT and CDR2 FNYEAQ (reference sequence). V was clipped by 5 bases and J by 5 bases, with 12 bases between them. CDR3 in DNA: TGTGCCAGCAGCCCGAGGGAGCTGGAGACCCAGTACTTC. Its protein is CASSPRELETQYF.

There are many counts of this clonotype. CDR3 sequence: CSASSKGNYGYTF. Written as DNA, the CDR3 is TGCAGTGCTAGTTCCAAGGGGAACTATGGCTACACCTTC. The chain recombines TRBV20-1 with TRBJ1-2, with a tentative D call TRBD1 (5 bases). CDR3 length: 13 amino acids. The V end lost 3 bases, the J end lost 2 bases, and 10 bases lay between the germline ends. Germline V gene data show CDR1 as DFQATT and CDR2 as SNEGSKA (reference sequence).

This clonotype occurred many times. V gene TRBV24-1 combines with J gene TRBJ2-5; D not resolved. Trimming stripped 6 bases from V and 5 bases from J, with 6 bases between. CDR3 length: 11 residues. Germline-derived CDR1 and CDR2 are KGHDR and SFDVKD. This CDR3 reads CATSLGETQYF. The CDR3 nucleotides read TGTGCCACCAGTCTCGGGGAGACCCAGTACTTC.

Many counts were recorded for this clonotype. The genes are TRBV28 and TRBJ2-7; TRBD2 agrees at 7 bases. J was trimmed by 0 bases and V by 5 bases; bases with no gene match: 7. Germline V gene sequence: CDR1 MDHEN, CDR2 SYDVKM. The CDR3 contains 15 residues. The CDR3 DNA is TGTGCCAGCAGTGCGCTACTAGCGTCCTCCTACGAGCAGTACTTC. Amino acids: CASSALLASSYEQYF. Complete variable domain (other parts from reference TRBV28 and TRBJ2-7): DVKVTQSSRYLVKRTGEKVFLECVQDMDHENMFWYRQDPGLGLRLIYFSYDVKMKEKGDIPEGYSVSREKKERFSLILESASTNQTSMYLCASSALLASSYEQYFGPGTRLTVT.

This clonotype was recorded many times. The CDR3: CASKGPGNTIYF. CDR3 DNA: TGTGCCAGCAAGGGGCCCGGAAACACCATATATTTT. V gene TRBV6-5 combines with J gene TRBJ1-3; maybe TRBD1 (5 bases). CDR1 is MNHEY, CDR2 SVGAGI, per germline. V lost 7 bases and J lost 4, with 8 bases in between. CDR3 length: 12 amino acids.

This clonotype has a count of ten or more. The genes are TRBV20-1 and TRBJ2-7, with TRBD2 as a possible D gene (5 bases). V dropped 5 bases and J dropped 6 bases, with 11 bases sitting between them. Germline V CDR1 and CDR2: DFQATT, SNEGSKA (reference sequence). The CDR3 runs 11 residues. CDR3 amino acids: CSAGERGEQYF. The CDR3 DNA reads TGCAGTGCTGGGGAACGGGGCGAGCAGTACTTC.

This clonotype was recorded at least ten times. The chain uses TRBV11-2 and TRBJ2-7, with D perhaps matching TRBD1 (5 bases). V was clipped by 2 bases and J by 0 bases, with 8 bases between them. The CDR3 contains 14 residues. The germline CDR1 and CDR2 sequences are SGHAT and FQNNGV. The CDR3 DNA sequence: TGTGCCAGCAGCTTATACAGGAACTCCTACGAGCAGTACTTC. Translated, it gives CASSLYRNSYEQYF.

This clonotype has a count of ten or more. The rearrangement uses TRBV4-2 and TRBJ2-1, with a weak D call TRBD2 (6 bases). Germline V gives CDR1 LGHNA, CDR2 YNFKEQ. Trimming cost V 2 bases and J 9 bases, with 11 bases left between them. This CDR3 region has 13 residues. The CDR3 nucleotides read TGTGCCAGCAGCCAACACCGGGACTCTGAGCAGTTCTTC. Protein sequence: CASSQHRDSEQFF.